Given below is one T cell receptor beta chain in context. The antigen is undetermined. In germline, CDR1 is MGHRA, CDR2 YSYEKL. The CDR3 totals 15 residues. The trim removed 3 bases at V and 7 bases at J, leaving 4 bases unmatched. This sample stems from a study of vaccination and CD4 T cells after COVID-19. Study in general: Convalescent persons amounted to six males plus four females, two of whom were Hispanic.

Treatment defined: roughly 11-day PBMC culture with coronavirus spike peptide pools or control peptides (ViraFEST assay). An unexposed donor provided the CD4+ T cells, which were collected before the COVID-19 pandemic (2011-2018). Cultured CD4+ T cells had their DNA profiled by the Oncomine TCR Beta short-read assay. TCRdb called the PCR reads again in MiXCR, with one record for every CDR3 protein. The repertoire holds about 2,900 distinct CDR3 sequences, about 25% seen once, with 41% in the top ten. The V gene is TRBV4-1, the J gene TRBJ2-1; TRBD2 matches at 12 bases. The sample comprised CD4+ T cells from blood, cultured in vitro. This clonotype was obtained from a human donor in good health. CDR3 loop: CASSQTSGGGNEQFF. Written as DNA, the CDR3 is TGCGCCAGCAGCCAGACTAGCGGGGGAGGAAATGAGCAGTTCTTC.